The 5 T cell receptor beta chains below all came from one sample that was sequenced in a study of blood T cell repertoires in COVID-19. The method was immunoSEQ multiplex PCR; TCRdb's version includes in-frame clones alone and lacks a portion of them. Here the sample spans roughly 100,000 clones, about 87% being singletons. The sample consisted of peripheral blood. These receptors all stem from a human donor in a cohort sampled during active or convalescent COVID-19.

The chain employs TRBV3-1 (or the pseudogene TRBV3-2) and TRBJ1-1; D possibly corresponds to TRBD1 (5 bases). The CDR3 runs to 13 residues. The V and J ends lost 4 bases and 1 base respectively, with 7 bases between them. Germline values: CDR1 LGHDT, CDR2 YNNKEL (reference sequence). CDR3 DNA sequence: TGTGCCAGCAGCCGACAGCCGAACACTGAAGCTTTCTTT. Its protein product is CASSRQPNTEAFF.

The J gene is TRBJ2-1, the V gene TRBV7-9, with 15 bases identical to TRBD2. CDR1 SEHNR and CDR2 FQNEAQ come from the germline V gene (reference sequence). Trimming at V came to 5 bases and at J to 4 bases, leaving 9 bases not matched to a gene. The CDR3 contains 18 residues. CDR3 DNA: TGTGCCAGCAGCGCCGGGACTAGCGGGGGGACGGCGTACAATGAGCAGTTCTTC. Encoded protein: CASSAGTSGGTAYNEQFF.

The V gene is TRBV4-3, the J gene TRBJ2-7; D gene unclear. The germline CDR1 and CDR2 sequences are LGHNA and YSLEER. Trimming pared 0 bases from V and 0 bases from J, leaving 9 bases between. CDR3 length equals 15 residues. The DNA for the CDR3 is TGCGCCAGCAGCCAAGATCGAGTTTACTCCTACGAGCAGTACTTC. Its protein is CASSQDRVYSYEQYF.

V and J are TRBV5-4 and TRBJ1-4, with D possibly TRBD1 on 5 matching bases. CDR3 length: 14 residues. V was pared by 0 bases and J by 7 bases, with 10 bases between. CDR1 is SGHNT, CDR2 YYREEE, per germline (reference sequence). The CDR3 here is CASSLEGLGEKLFF. In DNA form, the CDR3 reads TGTGCCAGCAGCTTGGAGGGGTTAGGTGAAAAACTGTTTTTT.

J is TRBJ1-6 and V is TRBV7-6, with D possibly TRBD1 on 5 matching bases. Germline V gene data show CDR1 as SGHVS and CDR2 as FNYEAQ. The CDR3 has 17 residues. V shed 1 base and J shed 5 bases, with 15 bases lying between them. The CDR3 sequence: CASSLVAPDMNNSPLHF. Written as DNA, the CDR3 is TGTGCCAGCAGCTTAGTAGCCCCGGACATGAATAATTCACCCCTCCACTTT.